This TCR beta chain was documented in a study of CD8 T cells in Susac syndrome. cDNA came from about 0.5 to 1 ug RNA primed by random hexamers. A multiplex approach, immunoSEQ multiplex PCR, amplified TCR beta CDR3 across 54 Vbeta and 13 Jbeta. TCRdb reprocessed the immunoSEQ multiplex PCR reads with MiXCR, giving one entry per CDR3 protein. Among 140,000 or so distinct CDR3 sequences listed, roughly 95% were seen once. The length of the CDR3 is 12 residues. In germline, CDR1 is DFQATT, CDR2 SNEGSKA (reference sequence). The V gene lost 0 bases and the J gene lost 9 bases, with 9 bases spanning the gap.

The J gene is TRBJ2-1, the V gene TRBV20-1; D is uncertain. The clonotype was recovered from a human donor with Susac syndrome. Specimen: CD4+ T cells from PBMCs. The CDR3 bases are TGCAGTGCTAGAGATAGGTGGGTTGAGCAGTTCTTC. It codes for CSARDRWVEQFF.